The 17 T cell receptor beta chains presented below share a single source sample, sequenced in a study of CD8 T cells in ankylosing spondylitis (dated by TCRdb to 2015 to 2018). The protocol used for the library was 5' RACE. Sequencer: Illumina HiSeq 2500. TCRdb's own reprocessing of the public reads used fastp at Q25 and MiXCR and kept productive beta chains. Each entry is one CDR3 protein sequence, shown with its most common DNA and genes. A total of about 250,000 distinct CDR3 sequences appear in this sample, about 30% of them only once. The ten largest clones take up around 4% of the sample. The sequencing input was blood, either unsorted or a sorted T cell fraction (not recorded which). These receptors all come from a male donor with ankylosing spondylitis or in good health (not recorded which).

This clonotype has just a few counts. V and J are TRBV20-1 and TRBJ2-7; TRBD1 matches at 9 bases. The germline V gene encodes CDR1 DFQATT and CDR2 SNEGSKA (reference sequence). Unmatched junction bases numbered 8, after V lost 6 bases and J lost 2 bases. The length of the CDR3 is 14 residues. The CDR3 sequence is CSAPSWTGAYEQYF. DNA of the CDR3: TGCAGTGCGCCCTCTTGGACAGGGGCCTACGAGCAGTACTTC.

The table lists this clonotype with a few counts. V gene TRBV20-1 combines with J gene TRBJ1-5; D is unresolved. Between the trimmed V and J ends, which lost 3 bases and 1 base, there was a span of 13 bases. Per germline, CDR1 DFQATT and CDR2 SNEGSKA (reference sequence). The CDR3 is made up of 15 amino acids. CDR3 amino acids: CSARQFILSNQPQHF. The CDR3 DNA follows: TGCAGTGCTAGGCAATTCATCCTAAGCAATCAGCCCCAGCATTTT.

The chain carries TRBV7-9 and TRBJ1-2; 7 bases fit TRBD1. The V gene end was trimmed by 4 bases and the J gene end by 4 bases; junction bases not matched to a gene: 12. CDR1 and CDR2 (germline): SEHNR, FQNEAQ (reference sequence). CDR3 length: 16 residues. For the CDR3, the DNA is TGTGCCAGCAGCTCAGAACGACAGGGCCCAATCTATGGCTACACCTTC. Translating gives CASSSERQGPIYGYTF. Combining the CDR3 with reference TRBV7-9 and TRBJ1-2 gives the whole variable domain DTGVSQNPRHKITKRGQNVTFRCDPISEHNRLYWYRQTLGQGPEFLTYFQNEAQLEKSRLLSDRFSAERPKGSFSTLEIQRTEQGDSAMYLCASSSERQGPIYGYTFGSGTRLTVV.

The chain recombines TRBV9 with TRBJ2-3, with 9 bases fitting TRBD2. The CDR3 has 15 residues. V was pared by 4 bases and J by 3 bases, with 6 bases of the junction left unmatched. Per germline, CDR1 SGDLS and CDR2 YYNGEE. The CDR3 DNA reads TGTGCCAGCAGCCCCGCAAGCGGGGGGACAGATACGCAGTATTTT. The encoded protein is CASSPASGGTDTQYF.

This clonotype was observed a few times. The DNA of the CDR3 is TGTGCCAGCAGCTTAGAGAGTAGAGGTGGCTACACCTTC. Its translation is CASSLESRGGYTF. The chain employs TRBV7-6 and TRBJ1-2; D gene unclear. The germline V gene has CDR1 SGHVS and CDR2 FNYEAQ. The CDR3 has 13 amino acids. V was cut by 1 base and J by 7 bases, with 10 bases left in between.

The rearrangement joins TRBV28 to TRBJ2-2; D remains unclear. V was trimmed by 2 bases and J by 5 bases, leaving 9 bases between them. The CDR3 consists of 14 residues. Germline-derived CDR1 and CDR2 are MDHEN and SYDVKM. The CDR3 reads CASSLVGATGELFF. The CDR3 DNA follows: TGTGCCAGCAGTTTAGTCGGAGCAACCGGGGAGCTGTTTTTT.

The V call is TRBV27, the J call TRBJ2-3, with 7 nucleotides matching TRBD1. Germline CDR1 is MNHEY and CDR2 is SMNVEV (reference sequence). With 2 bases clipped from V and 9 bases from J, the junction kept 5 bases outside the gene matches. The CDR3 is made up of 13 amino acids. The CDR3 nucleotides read TGTGCCAGCAGTTTAGACCACAGGGGAACGCAGTATTTT. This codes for CASSLDHRGTQYF.

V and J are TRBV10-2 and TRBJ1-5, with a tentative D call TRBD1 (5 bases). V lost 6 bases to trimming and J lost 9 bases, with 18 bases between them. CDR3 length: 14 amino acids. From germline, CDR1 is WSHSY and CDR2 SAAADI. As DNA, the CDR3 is TGCGCCAGCAGCGACAGCCCGGAGTTGACGCCCCAGCATTTT. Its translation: CASSDSPELTPQHF.

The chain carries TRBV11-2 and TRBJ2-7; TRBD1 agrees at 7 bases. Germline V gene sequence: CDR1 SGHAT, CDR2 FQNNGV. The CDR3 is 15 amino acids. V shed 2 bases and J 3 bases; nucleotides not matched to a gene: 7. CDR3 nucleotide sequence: TGTGCCAGCAGCTTATACACAGGGGCCAACTACGAGCAGTACTTC. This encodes CASSLYTGANYEQYF.

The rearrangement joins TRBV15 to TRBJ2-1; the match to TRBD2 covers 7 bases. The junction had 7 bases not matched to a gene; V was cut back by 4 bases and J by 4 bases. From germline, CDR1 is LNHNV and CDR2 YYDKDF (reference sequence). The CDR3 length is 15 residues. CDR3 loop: CATSTPGGNYNEQFF. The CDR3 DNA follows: TGTGCCACCAGCACCCCCGGGGGGAATTACAATGAGCAGTTCTTC.

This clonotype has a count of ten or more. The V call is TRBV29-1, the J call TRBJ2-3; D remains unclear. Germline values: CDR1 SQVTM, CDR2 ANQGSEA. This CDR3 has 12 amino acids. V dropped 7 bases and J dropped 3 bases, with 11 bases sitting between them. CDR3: CSAELGTDTQYF. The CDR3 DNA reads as TGCAGCGCCGAGCTGGGGACAGATACGCAGTATTTT.

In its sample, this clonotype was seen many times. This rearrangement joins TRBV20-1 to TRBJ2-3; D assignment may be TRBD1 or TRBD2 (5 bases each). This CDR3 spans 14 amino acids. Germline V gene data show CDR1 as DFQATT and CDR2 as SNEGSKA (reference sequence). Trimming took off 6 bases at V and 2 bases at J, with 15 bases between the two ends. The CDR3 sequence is CSAYPGRNTDTQYF. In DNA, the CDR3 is TGCAGTGCGTATCCGGGACGGAACACAGATACGCAGTATTTT.

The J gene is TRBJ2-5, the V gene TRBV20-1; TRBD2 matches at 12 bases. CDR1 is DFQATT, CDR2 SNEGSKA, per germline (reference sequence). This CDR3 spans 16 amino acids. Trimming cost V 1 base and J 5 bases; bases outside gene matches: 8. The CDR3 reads CSARASLAGGRETQYF. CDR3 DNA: TGCAGTGCTAGAGCCTCGCTAGCGGGGGGGAGGGAGACCCAGTACTTC.

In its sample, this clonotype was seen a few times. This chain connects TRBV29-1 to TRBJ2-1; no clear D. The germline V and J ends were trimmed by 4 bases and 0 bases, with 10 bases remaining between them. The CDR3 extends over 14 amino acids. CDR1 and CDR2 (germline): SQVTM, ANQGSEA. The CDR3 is CSVGSQSSYNEQFF. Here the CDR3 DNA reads TGCAGCGTTGGAAGCCAGAGCTCCTACAATGAGCAGTTCTTC.

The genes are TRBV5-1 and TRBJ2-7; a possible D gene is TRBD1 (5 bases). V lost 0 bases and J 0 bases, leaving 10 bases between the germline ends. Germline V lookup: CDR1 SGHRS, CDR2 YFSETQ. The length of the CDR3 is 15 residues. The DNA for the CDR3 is TGCGCCAGCAGCTTGGACCGGACACTCTCCTACGAGCAGTACTTC. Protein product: CASSLDRTLSYEQYF.

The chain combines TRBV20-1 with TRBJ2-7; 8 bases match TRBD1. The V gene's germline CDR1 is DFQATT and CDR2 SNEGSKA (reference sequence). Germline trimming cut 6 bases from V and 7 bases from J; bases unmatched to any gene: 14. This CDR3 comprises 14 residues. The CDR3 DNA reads TGCAGTGCCCACCCGGACAGGGCCTTGGGGGAGCAGTACTTC. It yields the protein CSAHPDRALGEQYF.

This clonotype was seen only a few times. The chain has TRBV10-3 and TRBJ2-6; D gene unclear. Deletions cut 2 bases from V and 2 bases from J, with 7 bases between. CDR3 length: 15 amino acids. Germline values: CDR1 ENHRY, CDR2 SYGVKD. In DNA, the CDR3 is TGTGCCATCAGTGAGAACACGGCTGGGGCCAACGTCCTGACTTTC. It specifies CAISENTAGANVLTF.